Presented here are 14 T cell receptor beta chains from one specimen sequenced in a study of shared clonotypes between healthy human individuals. As defined, naive CD8 cells were CD45RO-negative and positively selected for CCR7, with terminally differentiated effector memory CD45RA+ cells excluded. Using immunoSEQ multiplex PCR, the repertoire was profiled, and TCRdb retains in-frame clones only, with some absent. This table has 1.5 million to 2.5 million clones, about 95% appearing once. Material for sequencing was naive CD8+ T cells sorted from blood. Source of these receptors: a man between 18 and 29 years old in good health.

J is TRBJ2-7 and V is TRBV6-5; no reliable D call. The CDR3 has 12 residues. Germline lookup yields CDR1 MNHEY and CDR2 SVGAGI. Trimming took 11 bases from V and 0 from J, leaving 11 bases between them. CDR3 sequence reads: CAAGPGSYEQYF. Here the CDR3 DNA reads TGTGCCGCCGGGCCGGGCTCCTACGAGCAGTACTTC.

A remark on this clone: Other DNA variants within this sample encode the same CDR3. This sequence joins TRBV6-6 and TRBJ2-7; D is undetermined. With 2 bases removed from V and 1 base from J, the gap between germline ends came to 6 bases. Germline V gives CDR1 MNHNY, CDR2 SVGAGI (reference sequence). This CDR3 has 13 residues. The chain's CDR3 is CASSYGGSYEQYF. The CDR3 DNA follows: TGTGCCAGCAGTTACGGCGGTTCCTACGAGCAGTACTTC.

The chain joins TRBV19 to TRBJ2-7; D is perhaps TRBD2 (6 bases). The CDR3 loop spans 14 amino acids. Trimming took 5 bases from V and 6 from J, leaving 17 bases between them. The germline gives CDR1 LNHDA, CDR2 SQIVND (reference sequence). The CDR3, as DNA: TGTGCCAGTAGTTATGCGCCGGGACTTCCCGAGCAGTACTTC. Protein sequence: CASSYAPGLPEQYF.

V and J are TRBV7-9 and TRBJ2-7; D gene unclear. The CDR3 is 13 residues long. V was trimmed by 1 base and J by 3 bases, leaving 7 bases between them. Germline V gene sequence: CDR1 SEHNR, CDR2 FQNEAQ (reference sequence). DNA of the CDR3: TGTGCCAGCAGCTTAGTGGCGTACTACGAGCAGTACTTC. As protein: CASSLVAYYEQYF. Looking up the rest from reference TRBV7-9 and TRBJ2-7 gives the full variable domain: DTGVSQNPRHKITKRGQNVTFRCDPISEHNRLYWYRQTLGQGPEFLTYFQNEAQLEKSRLLSDRFSAERPKGSFSTLEIQRTEQGDSAMYLCASSLVAYYEQYFGPGTRLTVT.

The DNA for the CDR3 is TGTGCCAGCAGTACCAGACAGGGAAATGGGGAGACCCAGTACTTC. Translated, it gives CASSTRQGNGETQYF. The chain carries TRBV27 and TRBJ2-5, with 7 positions matching TRBD1. The CDR3 has 15 amino acids. Germline values: CDR1 MNHEY, CDR2 SMNVEV (reference sequence). J was trimmed by 5 bases and V by 5 bases; bases with no gene match: 11.

The chain employs TRBV6-5 and TRBJ2-5; D gene unclear. In germline, CDR1 is MNHEY, CDR2 SVGAGI. This CDR3 spans 12 amino acids. The V gene lost 6 bases and the J gene lost 1 base, with 6 bases spanning the gap. DNA for the CDR3: TGTGCCAGCAGGACGGTCCAAGAGACCCAGTACTTC. Protein sequence: CASRTVQETQYF.

V usage is TRBV28 and J usage is TRBJ2-1; the D gene is possibly TRBD1 (5 bases). The CDR3 is 14 residues long. Germline V CDR1 and CDR2: MDHEN, SYDVKM. V was trimmed by 2 bases and J by 9 bases, leaving 14 bases between them. CDR3 sequence (DNA): TGTGCCAGCAGTTTACTTAAACAGGAGTTTGAGCAGTTCTTC. Residues: CASSLLKQEFEQFF. The whole variable domain, filled in from reference TRBV28 and TRBJ2-1, reads DVKVTQSSRYLVKRTGEKVFLECVQDMDHENMFWYRQDPGLGLRLIYFSYDVKMKEKGDIPEGYSVSREKKERFSLILESASTNQTSMYLCASSLLKQEFEQFFGPGTRLTVL.

The genes are TRBV15 and TRBJ2-7, with 7 bases fitting TRBD2. The CDR3 is made up of 15 amino acids. Trimming cost V 3 bases and J 5 bases; bases outside gene matches: 10. Germline lookup yields CDR1 LNHNV and CDR2 YYDKDF (reference sequence). The CDR3 protein is CATSSMGEGSNEQYF. CDR3 sequence (DNA): TGTGCCACCAGCAGCATGGGGGAGGGGAGCAACGAGCAGTACTTC. The variable domain in full, completed from reference TRBV15 and TRBJ2-7, reads DAMVIQNPRYQVTQFGKPVTLSCSQTLNHNVMYWYQQKSSQAPKLLFHYYDKDFNNEADTPDNFQSRRPNTSFCFLDIRSPGLGDTAMYLCATSSMGEGSNEQYFGPGTRLTVT.

The rearrangement uses TRBV5-1 and TRBJ1-1; D unclear. The CDR3 runs 15 residues. Germline V gene lookup returns CDR1 SGHRS and CDR2 YFSETQ. The ends were cut back, 0 bases at V and 1 base at J, with 10 bases in the middle. CDR3 in DNA: TGCGCCAGCAGCTTGGGGGATTACTCGAACACTGAAGCTTTCTTT. It encodes CASSLGDYSNTEAFF.

J is TRBJ1-1 and V is TRBV7-6; no clear D gene. Germline V gene lookup returns CDR1 SGHVS and CDR2 FNYEAQ. The CDR3 runs 12 residues. V dropped 2 bases and J dropped 7 bases, with 8 bases sitting between them. The CDR3 region is CASSLTDNEAFF. The DNA for the CDR3 is TGTGCCAGCAGCTTAACAGATAATGAAGCTTTCTTT.

J is TRBJ2-2 and V is TRBV9, with D possibly matching TRBD2 (6 bases). The CDR3 length is 16 residues. V was shortened by 0 bases and J by 0 bases, with 9 bases between the two germline ends. Germline CDR1 and CDR2: SGDLS and YYNGEE. The CDR3 protein is CASSVEGGPNTGELFF. CDR3 DNA sequence: TGTGCCAGCAGCGTAGAAGGAGGGCCGAACACCGGGGAGCTGTTTTTT.

This clone has just a few counts. The CDR3 sequence is CASSPGLDDEQFF. DNA of the CDR3: TGTGCCAGCAGCCCCGGACTAGACGATGAGCAGTTCTTC. The V and J genes are TRBV7-9 and TRBJ2-1; 7 nucleotides agree with TRBD2. Trimming at V came to 5 bases and at J to 8 bases, leaving 6 bases not matched to a gene. The CDR3 is 13 residues long. Germline V gene lookup returns CDR1 SEHNR and CDR2 FQNEAQ (reference sequence).

The chain combines TRBV7-2 with TRBJ2-7, with 7 bases aligning to TRBD2. CDR1 and CDR2 from the germline V gene are SGHTA and FQGNSA. V gave up 5 bases and J gave up 4 bases; unmatched junction bases: 8. The length of the CDR3 is 14 residues. The CDR3 spells CASSPASGAYEQYF. Here the CDR3 DNA reads TGTGCCAGCAGCCCAGCTAGCGGAGCTTACGAGCAGTACTTC. The entire variable domain, with the rest obtained from reference TRBV7-2 and TRBJ2-7, is as follows: GAGVSQSPSNKVTEKGKDVELRCDPISGHTALYWYRQSLGQGLEFLIYFQGNSAPDKSGLPSDRFSAERTGGSVSTLTIQRTQQEDSAVYLCASSPASGAYEQYFGPGTRLTVT.

This chain joins TRBV13 and TRBJ2-7; D is possibly TRBD1 (6 bases). The CDR3 runs to 16 residues. Germline CDR1 PRHDT, CDR2 FYEKMQ (reference sequence). The ends were cut back, 6 bases at V and 0 bases at J, with 18 bases in the middle. The CDR3 sequence is CASSLWTEGTSYEQYF. CDR3 DNA sequence: TGTGCCAGCAGTTTATGGACAGAAGGAACCTCCTACGAGCAGTACTTC.